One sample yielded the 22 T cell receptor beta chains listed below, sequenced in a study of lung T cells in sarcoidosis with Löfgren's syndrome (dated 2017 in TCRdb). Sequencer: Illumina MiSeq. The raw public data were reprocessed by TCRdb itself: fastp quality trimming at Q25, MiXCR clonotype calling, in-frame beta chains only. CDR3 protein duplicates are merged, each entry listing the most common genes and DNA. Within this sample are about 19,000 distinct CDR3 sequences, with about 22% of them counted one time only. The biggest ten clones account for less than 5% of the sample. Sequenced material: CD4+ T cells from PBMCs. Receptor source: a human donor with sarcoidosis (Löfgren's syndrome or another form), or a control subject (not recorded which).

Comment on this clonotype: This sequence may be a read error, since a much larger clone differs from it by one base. The CDR3 sequence is CASSLRTGLYEQYF. CDR3 sequence (DNA): TGTGCCAGCAGCCTCAGGACAGGGCTCTACGAGCAGTACTTC. V and J are TRBV7-2 and TRBJ2-7; 8 positions match TRBD1. The germline V gene encodes CDR1 SGHTA and CDR2 FQGNSA. The CDR3 length is 14 residues. The V gene end was trimmed by 5 bases and the J gene end by 3 bases; junction bases not matched to a gene: 6.

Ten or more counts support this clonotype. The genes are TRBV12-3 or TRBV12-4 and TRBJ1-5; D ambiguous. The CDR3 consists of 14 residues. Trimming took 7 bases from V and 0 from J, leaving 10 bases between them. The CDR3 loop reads CASKGPPSNQPQHF. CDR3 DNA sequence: TGTGCCAGCAAGGGCCCCCCTAGCAATCAGCCCCAGCATTTT.

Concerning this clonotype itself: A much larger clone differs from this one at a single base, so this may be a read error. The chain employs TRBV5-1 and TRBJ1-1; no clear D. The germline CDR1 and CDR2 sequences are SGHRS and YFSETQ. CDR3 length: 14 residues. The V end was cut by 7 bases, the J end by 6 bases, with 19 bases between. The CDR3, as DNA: TGCGCCAGCGGCTCACGGACCCAAAGCCCTGAAGCTTTCTTT. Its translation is CASGSRTQSPEAFF.

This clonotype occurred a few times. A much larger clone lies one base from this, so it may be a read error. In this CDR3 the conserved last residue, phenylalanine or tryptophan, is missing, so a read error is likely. Here the CDR3 DNA reads TGTGCCACCAGTGACACCGGGACAGGAGGGGAGACCCAGTACCTC. Protein: CATSDTGTGGETQYL. The chain carries TRBV24-1 and TRBJ2-5; 8 positions match TRBD1. This CDR3 comprises 15 residues. CDR1 is KGHDR, CDR2 SFDVKD, per germline. The V segment lost 4 bases and the J segment 5 bases; nucleotides outside the gene matches: 8.

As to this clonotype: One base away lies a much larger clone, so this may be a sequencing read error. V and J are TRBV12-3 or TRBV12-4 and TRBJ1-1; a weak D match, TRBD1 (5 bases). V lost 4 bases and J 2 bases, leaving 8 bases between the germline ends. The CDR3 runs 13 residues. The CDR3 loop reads CASSWTYNTEAFF. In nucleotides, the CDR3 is TGTGCCAGCAGTTGGACATACAACACTGAAGCTTTCTTT.

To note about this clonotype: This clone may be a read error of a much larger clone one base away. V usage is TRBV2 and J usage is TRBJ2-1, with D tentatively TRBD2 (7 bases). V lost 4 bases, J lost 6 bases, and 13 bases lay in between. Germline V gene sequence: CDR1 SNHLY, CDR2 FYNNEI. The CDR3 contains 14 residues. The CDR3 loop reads CASSGRGAFNEQFF. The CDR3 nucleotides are TGTGCCAGCAGTGGACGGGGGGCGTTCAATGAGCAGTTCTTC.

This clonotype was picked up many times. The CDR3 spells CSASVPRGPGNTIYF. The DNA for the CDR3 is TGCAGTGCTAGCGTCCCGCGGGGGCCTGGAAACACCATATATTTT. The chain carries TRBV20-1 and TRBJ1-3; tentatively, D is TRBD1 (6 bases). Trimming took off 3 bases at V and 2 bases at J, with 14 bases between the two ends. The CDR3 has 15 amino acids. The germline V gene encodes CDR1 DFQATT and CDR2 SNEGSKA (reference sequence).

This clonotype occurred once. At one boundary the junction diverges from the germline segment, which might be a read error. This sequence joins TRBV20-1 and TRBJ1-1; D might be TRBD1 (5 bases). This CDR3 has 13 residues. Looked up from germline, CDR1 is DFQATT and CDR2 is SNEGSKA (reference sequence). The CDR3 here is CSARGWVDTEALF. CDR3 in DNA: TGCAGTGCTAGAGGGTGGGTGGACACTGAAGCTCTCTTT.

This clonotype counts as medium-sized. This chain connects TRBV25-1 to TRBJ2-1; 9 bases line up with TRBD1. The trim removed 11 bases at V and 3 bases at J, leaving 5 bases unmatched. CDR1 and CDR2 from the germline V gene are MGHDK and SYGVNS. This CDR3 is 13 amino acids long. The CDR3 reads CAAEDRGYNEQFF. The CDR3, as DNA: TGTGCCGCAGAGGACAGGGGCTACAATGAGCAGTTCTTC.

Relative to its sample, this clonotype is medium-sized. CDR3 amino acids: CASDSPSGHEQFF. CDR3 DNA sequence: TGTGCCAGTGACAGTCCGTCTGGCCATGAGCAGTTCTTC. V gene TRBV6-1 combines with J gene TRBJ2-1, with D maybe TRBD1 (5 bases). Germline V gene data show CDR1 as MNHNS and CDR2 as SASEGT. CDR3 length: 13 residues. V lost 9 bases to trimming and J lost 8 bases, with 17 bases between them.

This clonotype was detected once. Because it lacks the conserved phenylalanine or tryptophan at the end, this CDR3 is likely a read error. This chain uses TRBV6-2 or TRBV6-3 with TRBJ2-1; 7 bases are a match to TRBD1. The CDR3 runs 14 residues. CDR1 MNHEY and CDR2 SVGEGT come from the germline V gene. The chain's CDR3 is CASSDGSGGIEQFL. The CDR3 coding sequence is TGTGCTAGCAGTGACGGGTCAGGGGGTATTGAGCAGTTCCTC.

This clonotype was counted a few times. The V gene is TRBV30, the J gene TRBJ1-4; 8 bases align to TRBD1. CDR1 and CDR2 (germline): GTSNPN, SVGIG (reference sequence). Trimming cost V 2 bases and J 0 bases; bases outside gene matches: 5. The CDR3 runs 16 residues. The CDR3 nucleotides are TGTGCCTGGAGTCAGACAGGGGTTCCAACTAATGAAAAACTGTTTTTT. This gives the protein CAWSQTGVPTNEKLFF.

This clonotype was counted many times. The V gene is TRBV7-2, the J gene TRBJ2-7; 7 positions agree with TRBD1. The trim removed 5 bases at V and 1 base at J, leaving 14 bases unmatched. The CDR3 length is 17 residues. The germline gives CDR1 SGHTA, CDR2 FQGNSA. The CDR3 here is CASSANSGTAGSYEQYF. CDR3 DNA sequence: TGTGCCAGCAGCGCTAACTCCGGGACAGCTGGATCCTACGAGCAGTACTTC.

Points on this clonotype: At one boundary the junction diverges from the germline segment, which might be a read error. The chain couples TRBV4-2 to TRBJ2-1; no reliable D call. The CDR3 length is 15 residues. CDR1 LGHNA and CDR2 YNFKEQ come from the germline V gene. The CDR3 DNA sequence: TGTGTCAGCAGCCAAAACGGAGTATCCTACAATGAGCAGTTCTTC. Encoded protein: CVSSQNGVSYNEQFF.

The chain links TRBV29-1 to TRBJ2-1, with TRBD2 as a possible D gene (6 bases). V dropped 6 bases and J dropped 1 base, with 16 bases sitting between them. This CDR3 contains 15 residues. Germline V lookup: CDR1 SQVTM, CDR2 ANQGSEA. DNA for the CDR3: TGCAGCGTCTCCCCGGTCGGGGGTTCCTACAATGAGCAGTTCTTC. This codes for CSVSPVGGSYNEQFF.

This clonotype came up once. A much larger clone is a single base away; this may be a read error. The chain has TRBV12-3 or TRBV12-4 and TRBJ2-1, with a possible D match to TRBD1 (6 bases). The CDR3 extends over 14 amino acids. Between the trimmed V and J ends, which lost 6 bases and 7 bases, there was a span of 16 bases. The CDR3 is CASRRTVARNEQFF. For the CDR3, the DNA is TGTGCCAGCAGGAGGACAGTGGCTAGGAATGAGCAGTTCTTC.

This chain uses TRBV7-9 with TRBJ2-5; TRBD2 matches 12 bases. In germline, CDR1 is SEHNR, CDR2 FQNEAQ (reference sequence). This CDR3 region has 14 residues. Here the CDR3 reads CDSGLAGTPGTQYF. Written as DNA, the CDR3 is TGTGACAGTGGACTAGCGGGGACCCCAGGGACCCAGTACTTC. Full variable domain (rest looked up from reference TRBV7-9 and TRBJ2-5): DTGVSQNPRHKITKRGQNVTFRCDPISEHNRLYWYRQTLGQGPEFLTYFQNEAQLEKSRLLSDRFSAERPKGSFSTLEIQRTEQGDSAMYLCDSGLAGTPGTQYFGPGTRLLVL.

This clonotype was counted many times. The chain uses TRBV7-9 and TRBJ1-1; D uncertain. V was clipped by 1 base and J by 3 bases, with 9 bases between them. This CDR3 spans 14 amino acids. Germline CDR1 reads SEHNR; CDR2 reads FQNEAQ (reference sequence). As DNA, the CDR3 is TGTGCCAGCAGCTTAGGCTGGGGAGACACTGAAGCTTTCTTT. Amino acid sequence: CASSLGWGDTEAFF.

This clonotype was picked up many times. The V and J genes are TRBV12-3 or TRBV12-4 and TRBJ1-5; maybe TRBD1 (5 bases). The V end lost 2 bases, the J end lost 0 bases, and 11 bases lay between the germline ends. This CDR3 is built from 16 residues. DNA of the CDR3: TGTGCCAGCAGTTTACGGGGGGGTCATAGCAATCAGCCCCAGCATTTT. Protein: CASSLRGGHSNQPQHF.

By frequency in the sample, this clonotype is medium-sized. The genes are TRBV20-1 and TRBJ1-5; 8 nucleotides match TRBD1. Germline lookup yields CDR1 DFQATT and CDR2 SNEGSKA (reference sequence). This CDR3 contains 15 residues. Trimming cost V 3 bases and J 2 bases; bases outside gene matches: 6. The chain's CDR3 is CSASNDRGGNQPQHF. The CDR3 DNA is TGCAGTGCTAGCAATGACAGGGGAGGCAATCAGCCCCAGCATTTT.

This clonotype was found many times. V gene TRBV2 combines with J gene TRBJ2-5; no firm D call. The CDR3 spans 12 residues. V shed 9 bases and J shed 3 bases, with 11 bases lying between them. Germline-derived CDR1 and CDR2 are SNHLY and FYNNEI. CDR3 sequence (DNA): TGTGCCAGGAGACGCTGTAAAGAGACCCAGTACTTC. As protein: CARRRCKETQYF.

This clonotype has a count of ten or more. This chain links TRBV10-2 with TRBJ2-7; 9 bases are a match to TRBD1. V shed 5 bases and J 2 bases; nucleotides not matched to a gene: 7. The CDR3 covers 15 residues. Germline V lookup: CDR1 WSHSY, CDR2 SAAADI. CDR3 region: CASSSQGAKTYEQYF. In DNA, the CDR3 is TGCGCCAGCAGTTCACAGGGGGCCAAAACCTACGAGCAGTACTTC.